This T cell receptor (beta chain) comes out of a study of beta chain features in type 1 diabetes. Overall study: Taken together, all samples contributed approximately 110 million examined sorted cells.

Germline loops: CDR1 SQVTM, CDR2 ANQGSEA. J lost 2 bases, V lost 3 bases, and 5 bases had no gene match. The CDR3 loop spans 15 amino acids. Reverse transcription of all isolated RNA meant that expressed TCRB transcripts were sequenced. Method: immunoSEQ multiplex PCR; TCRdb's copy keeps in-frame clones and lacks some. This table holds roughly 500,000 clones, about 32% found once. The collection from each donor was one heparinised blood draw averaging roughly 100 mL. CD4+ naive, central memory, regulatory and stem cell-like memory subsets were isolated by sorting on CD45RO/CCR7/CD25/CD127/CD95/CD27. This clone showed up just a few times.

Source material: naive CD4+ T cells from blood. The gene calls are TRBV29-1 and TRBJ2-3; 10 bases are a match to TRBD2. The sequence was collected from a man aged 18 to 30 in good health. This CDR3 is CSVDFGLAVTDTQYF. For the CDR3, the DNA is TGCAGCGTTGATTTCGGACTAGCGGTCACAGATACGCAGTATTTT.